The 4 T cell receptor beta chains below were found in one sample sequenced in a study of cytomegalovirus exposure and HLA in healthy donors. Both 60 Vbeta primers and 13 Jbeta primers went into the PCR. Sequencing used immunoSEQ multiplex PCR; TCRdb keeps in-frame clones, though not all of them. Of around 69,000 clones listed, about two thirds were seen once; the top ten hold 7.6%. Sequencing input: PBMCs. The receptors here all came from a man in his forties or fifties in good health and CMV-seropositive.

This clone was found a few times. CDR3 protein: CASSYSKSGAQFF. CDR3 coding DNA: TGTGCCAGCAGTTACTCGAAGAGCGGGGCGCAGTTCTTC. V usage is TRBV6-5 and J usage is TRBJ2-1, with 7 nucleotides matching TRBD2. The CDR3 runs to 13 residues. The V segment lost 0 bases and the J segment 12 bases; nucleotides outside the gene matches: 5. Germline values: CDR1 MNHEY, CDR2 SVGAGI.

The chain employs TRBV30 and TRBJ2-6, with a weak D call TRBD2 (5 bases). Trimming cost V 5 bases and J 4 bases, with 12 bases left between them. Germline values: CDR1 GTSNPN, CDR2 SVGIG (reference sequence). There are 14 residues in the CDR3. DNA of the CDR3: TGTGCCTGGGCACGGGGATCCGGGGCCAACGTCCTGACTTTC. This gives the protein CAWARGSGANVLTF.

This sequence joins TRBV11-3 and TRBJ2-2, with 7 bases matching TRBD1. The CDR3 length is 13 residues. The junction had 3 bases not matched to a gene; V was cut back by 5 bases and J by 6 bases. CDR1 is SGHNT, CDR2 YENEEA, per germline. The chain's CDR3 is CASSGTGAGELFF. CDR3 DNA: TGTGCCAGCAGCGGCACAGGGGCCGGGGAGCTGTTTTTT.

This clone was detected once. This CDR3 reads CASSRTGRYSSNEKLFF. CDR3 DNA sequence: TGTGCCAGTAGTCGGACAGGGAGGTATAGTTCTAATGAAAAACTGTTTTTT. The rearrangement uses TRBV19 and TRBJ1-4, with 8 bases that match TRBD1. J lost 3 bases, V lost 5 bases, and 11 bases had no gene match. This CDR3 contains 17 residues. Germline loops: CDR1 LNHDA, CDR2 SQIVND (reference sequence).